The next 10 T cell receptor beta chains were all read from a single sample in a study of tumor-infiltrating lymphocytes in primary liver carcinoma. Germline DNA was extracted too, while blood RNA derived from unsorted whole blood. Starting from approximately 470 ng of total RNA, TCR beta cDNA was produced with a primer in the constant region. Slightly modified ARM-PCR, run as three nested multiplex PCR rounds, produced the TCR beta libraries. Primers for the first two PCR rounds were TRBV1-TRBV30 forward primers and a C-beta reverse primer (around 11 cycles per round). Each CDR3 protein is one row after TCRdb ran MiXCR on the multiplex PCR reads. The repertoire holds about 210,000 distinct CDR3 sequences, with 65% as singletons. Sequenced input: peripheral blood. The source of these receptors is a woman aged 60-75 years with primary liver carcinoma and hepatitis B virus infection.

V is TRBV5-6 and J is TRBJ2-5, with TRBD1 identical over 9 bases. The V gene end was trimmed by 3 bases and the J gene end by 3 bases; junction bases not matched to a gene: 6. This CDR3 contains 15 residues. Germline values: CDR1 SGHDT, CDR2 YYEEEE. CDR3 sequence reads: CASSSLQGAKETQYF. CDR3 nucleotides: TGTGCCAGCAGCTCCTTACAGGGGGCGAAAGAGACCCAGTACTTC.

As concerns this clonotype: It is likely a read error, because the conserved phenylalanine at the end of the CDR3 is missing. The chain couples TRBV7-9 to TRBJ1-1; 7 bases line up with TRBD1. The J segment lost 0 bases and the V segment lost 3 bases, leaving 4 bases of the junction unmatched. The CDR3 extends over 15 amino acids. Germline V CDR1 and CDR2: SEHNR, FQNEAQ (reference sequence). DNA for the CDR3: TGTGCCAGCAGCTTGGAGGGACAGCTGAACACTGAAGCTTTCTCT. Translating gives CASSLEGQLNTEAFS.

As for this clonotype: Possible read error: a much larger clone is one base away. DNA for the CDR3: TGTGCCAGCAGCTTTGGACAAAGGAACACCGGGGAGCTGTCTTTT. Its translation: CASSFGQRNTGELSF. This chain uses TRBV5-6 with TRBJ2-2; D assignment may be TRBD1 or TRBD2 (5 bases each). Germline CDR1 reads SGHDT; CDR2 reads YYEEEE. The CDR3 is 15 amino acids. The variable domain in full, with the rest retrieved from reference TRBV5-6 and TRBJ2-2, is DAGVTQSPTHLIKTRGQQVTLRCSPKSGHDTVSWYQQALGQGPQFIFQYYEEEERQRGNFPDRFSGHQFPNYSSELNVNALLLGDSALYLCASSFGQRNTGELSFGEGSRLTVL.

About this clonotype: At one end the junction does not follow the germline gene, possibly because of a read error. V gene TRBV6-2 or TRBV6-3 combines with J gene TRBJ2-7, with TRBD1 matching 9 bases. Looked up from germline, CDR1 is MNHEY and CDR2 is SVGEGT. The CDR3 extends over 15 amino acids. The CDR3 protein is CASSLAGTGTYKQYF. Here the CDR3 DNA reads TGTGCCAGCAGCCTCGCAGGGACAGGGACCTACAAGCAGTACTTC.

Concerning this clonotype: One end of the junction is discordant with germline, which a read error may explain. The rearrangement links TRBV11-2 to TRBJ2-4; D is ambiguous. The CDR3 extends over 12 amino acids. Germline CDR1 and CDR2: SGHAT and FQNNGV. CDR3 coding DNA: TGTGCCAGTAGCTTAGCAGGAAACAATCGGTACTTC. Protein sequence: CASSLAGNNRYF. The full variable domain, rest sourced from reference TRBV11-2 and TRBJ2-4, is EAGVAQSPRYKIIEKRQSVAFWCNPISGHATLYWYQQILGQGPKLLIQFQNNGVVDDSQLPKDRFSAERLKGVDSTLKIQPAKLEDSAVYLCASSLAGNNRYFGAGTRLSVL.

This chain uses TRBV12-3 or TRBV12-4 with TRBJ1-2; TRBD1 aligns across 7 bases. Trimming at V came to 6 bases and at J to 2 bases, leaving 15 bases not matched to a gene. The CDR3 is 17 amino acids. The CDR3 reads CASSPSGRGRLNYGYTF. CDR3 bases: TGTGCCAGCAGCCCCTCGGGAAGGGGGCGACTAAACTATGGCTACACCTTC.

With regard to this clonotype: This CDR3 is missing its conserved last phenylalanine or tryptophan, likely due to a read error. The chain is built from TRBV6-5 and TRBJ2-5, with TRBD1 as a possible D gene (6 bases). Germline lookup yields CDR1 MNHEY and CDR2 SVGAGI. Trimming took off 6 bases at V and 2 bases at J, with 13 bases between the two ends. CDR3 length equals 14 residues. The CDR3 sequence is CASSIPDRQETQYL. CDR3 in DNA: TGTGCCAGCAGCATCCCGGACAGACAAGAGACCCAGTACTTG.

Comments on this clonotype: One end of the junction varies from germline; a read error may be responsible. The chain employs TRBV11-2 and TRBJ1-1; 9 nucleotides agree with TRBD1. CDR3 size: 17 residues. Germline assignment: CDR1 SGHAT and CDR2 FQNNGV. CDR3 amino acids: CASSSRQGVILNNEAFF. CDR3 bases: TGTGCCAGCAGCTCGCGACAGGGGGTGATCCTGAACAATGAAGCTTTCTTT.

This clonotype showed up many times. CDR3 coding DNA: TGTGCCATCCAATACGAGCAGTACTTC. Protein product: CAIQYEQYF. The chain couples TRBV11-3 to TRBJ2-7; D uncertain. CDR1 and CDR2 from the germline V gene are SGHNT and YENEEA. The length of the CDR3 is 9 residues. Trimming left V 10 bases short and J 4 bases short, with 5 bases between.

This clonotype was detected ten times or more. The chain is built from TRBV6-6 and TRBJ2-7; D may match TRBD1 or TRBD2 (5 bases each). Germline CDR1 reads MNHNY; CDR2 reads SVGAGI (reference sequence). This CDR3 contains 10 residues. The V end lost 10 bases, the J end lost 13 bases, and 17 bases lay between the germline ends. DNA of the CDR3: TGTGCCACCCGGTCGGGCAGGGACTACTTC. As protein: CATRSGRDYF.